This entry features one TCR beta chain sequence. Time point here: newly diagnosed GD, antithyroid drugs for less than 3 months. PBMC RNA was the source of the TCR library. Library construction for TCR beta used iRepertoire HTBI primers and Arm-PCR of CDR3 regions. One entry per CDR3 protein results from TCRdb running MiXCR on the multiplex PCR reads. The sample lists some 460,000 distinct CDR3 sequences; 15% to 20% were seen once. This sample stems from a study of regulatory T cells in long-lasting Graves disease. This same sample was also part of a study on T cells in Graves' hyperthyroidism and ophthalmopathy. That source reports: The patients, who ranged from 18 to 65 in age, presented with newly diagnosed hyperthyroidism lasting under 2 months. Criteria for exclusion of patients were uncontrolled infection, other autoimmune disease, pregnancy or lactation. Blood also showed most of the thyroid clonotypes that were expanded above 0.001. A model of 13 V-J pairs discriminated ophthalmopathy from stable hyperthyroidism.

This receptor was identified in a man in his forties or fifties with Graves disease. Specimen: peripheral blood mononuclear cells (PBMCs), collected at new diagnosis, from a patient treated with antithyroid drugs.

The DNA for the CDR3 is TGTGCCAGCAGTAACCCATCAGGGACAAACACCGGGGAGCTGTTTTTT. Translating gives CASSNPSGTNTGELFF. The V call is TRBV6-1, the J call TRBJ2-2, with D tentatively TRBD1 (6 bases). The CDR3 extends over 16 amino acids. CDR1 and CDR2 (germline): MNHNS, SASEGT. The V end was cut by 5 bases, the J end by 2 bases, with 15 bases between.